The 7 T cell receptor beta chains presented below share a single source sample, sequenced in a study of cytomegalovirus exposure and HLA in healthy donors (dated by TCRdb to about 2017). Library preparation was by the immunoSEQ multiplex PCR assay. The multiplex PCR relied on a mix of 60 forward primers for TCR Vbeta segments and 13 reverse primers for TCR Jbeta segments. This is the immuneACCESS table as TCRdb keeps it, with only in-frame sequences that have V and J called. A part of the clones is gone; compared with another copy, unresolved V genes explain less than half, and the rest is unexplained. The sample data list just over 150,000 clones, and roughly 78% of these were observed just once. The top ten clonotypes cover approximately 7.1% of the sample. The material sequenced was PBMCs. These receptors came from a man aged 40-49 years in good health and CMV-seropositive.

The chain's CDR3 is CASSQPPGQGPGNTEAFF. The CDR3 bases are TGCGCCAGCAGCCAGCCCCCGGGACAGGGACCCGGGAACACTGAAGCTTTCTTT. The V call is TRBV4-1, the J call TRBJ1-1; 9 bases are shared with TRBD1. The germline CDR1 and CDR2 sequences are MGHRA and YSYEKL. CDR3 length: 18 amino acids. Trimming removed 3 bases from V and 1 base from J; junction bases left unmatched: 12.

A few counts support this clone. The rearrangement joins TRBV14 to TRBJ2-7, with 11 bases aligning to TRBD1. With 6 bases clipped from V and 5 bases from J, the junction kept 12 bases outside the gene matches. The CDR3 is made up of 16 amino acids. The germline V gene has CDR1 SGHDN and CDR2 FVKESK. This chain's CDR3 is CASRLFLRTGGHEQYF. CDR3 DNA: TGTGCCAGCAGGCTCTTCCTGCGGACAGGGGGCCACGAGCAGTACTTC. Combining the CDR3 with reference TRBV14 and TRBJ2-7 gives the whole variable domain EAGVTQFPSHSVIEKGQTVTLRCDPISGHDNLYWYRRVMGKEIKFLLHFVKESKQDESGMPNNRFLAERTGGTYSTLKVQPAELEDSGVYFCASRLFLRTGGHEQYFGPGTRLTVT.

The rearrangement uses TRBV19 and TRBJ2-1; 9 bases agree with TRBD1. Germline CDR1 and CDR2: LNHDA and SQIVND (reference sequence). V gave up 5 bases and J gave up 10 bases; unmatched junction bases: 12. This CDR3 contains 15 residues. The DNA of the CDR3 is TGTGCCAGTAGTGTCGGGGGACAGGGAGTAGGGGAGCAGTTCTTC. It yields the protein CASSVGGQGVGEQFF.

The gene calls are TRBV5-5 and TRBJ2-4; the match to TRBD1 covers 9 bases. V dropped 0 bases and J dropped 7; count of bases not matched to a gene: 5. CDR1 and CDR2 (germline): SGHKS, YYEKEE (reference sequence). There are 15 residues in the CDR3. The CDR3 here is CASSLGGQGRNIQYF. The CDR3 region has the DNA TGTGCCAGCAGCTTGGGGGGACAGGGTAGGAACATTCAGTACTTC.

This sequence joins TRBV4-1 and TRBJ2-5, with D possibly matching TRBD1 (5 bases). Germline V gives CDR1 MGHRA, CDR2 YSYEKL. The CDR3 length is 17 residues. V lost 2 bases, J lost 1 base, and 17 bases lay in between. The CDR3 loop reads CASSQWGFGAPQETQYF. The CDR3 nucleotides read TGCGCCAGCAGCCAATGGGGCTTTGGGGCACCCCAAGAGACCCAGTACTTC.

The V call is TRBV6-5, the J call TRBJ1-1; maybe TRBD1 (5 bases). The CDR3 has 15 residues. Trimming shortened V by 5 bases and J by 8 bases, and 21 bases separated the two germline ends. From germline, CDR1 is MNHEY and CDR2 SVGAGI. DNA of the CDR3: TGTGCCAGCAGTCCCCATGGGACTCAGCGATCAGAAGCTTTCTTT. Translation gives CASSPHGTQRSEAFF.

This chain links TRBV5-4 with TRBJ1-4, with TRBD1 identical over 11 bases. CDR3 length: 18 amino acids. From germline, CDR1 is SGHNT and CDR2 YYREEE (reference sequence). V shed 4 bases and J 7 bases; nucleotides not matched to a gene: 15. CDR3: CASSTYTGTGGVGEKLFF. CDR3 nucleotide sequence: TGTGCCAGCAGCACTTACACCGGGACAGGGGGAGTCGGTGAAAAACTGTTTTTT. The whole variable domain, filled in from reference TRBV5-4 and TRBJ1-4, reads ETGVTQSPTHLIKTRGQQVTLRCSSQSGHNTVSWYQQALGQGPQFIFQYYREEENGRGNFPPRFSGLQFPNYSSELNVNALELDDSALYLCASSTYTGTGGVGEKLFFGSGTQLSVL.